Listed here are 5 T cell receptor beta chains from one sample, sequenced in a study of blood T cells in healthy people across ages. For the second PCR, which ran for about 7 to 12 cycles, a sample-barcoded 5' primer and a J-beta primer mix were used. One entry per CDR3 protein results from TCRdb running MiXCR on the 5' RACE reads. The sample includes almost 800,000 distinct CDR3 sequences, about three fifths seen only once; the top ten take approximately 20%. Sequences were obtained from blood. The receptors originated from a man between 25 and 39 years old in good health.

In its sample, this clonotype was seen a few times. The J gene is TRBJ2-7, the V gene TRBV29-1, with 7 bases matching TRBD2. V lost 6 bases and J lost 4; bases outside the gene matches: 0. The CDR3 contains 10 residues. Germline V gives CDR1 SQVTM, CDR2 ANQGSEA. The CDR3 DNA reads TGCAGCGTCGGGGGGTACGAGCAGTACTTC. It specifies CSVGGYEQYF.

The chain uses TRBV5-1 and TRBJ1-6; D not resolved. Germline values: CDR1 SGHRS, CDR2 YFSETQ. Between the trimmed V and J ends, which lost 4 bases and 6 bases, there was a span of 11 bases. This CDR3 region has 14 residues. Written as DNA, the CDR3 is TGCGCCAGCAGCCCCGGGATTATTAATTCACCCCTCCACTTT. Amino acid sequence: CASSPGIINSPLHF.

This chain connects TRBV29-1 to TRBJ2-1; 10 bases line up with TRBD2. The CDR3 sequence is 17 residues long. V lost 3 bases and J lost 1; bases outside the gene matches: 9. Germline lookup yields CDR1 SQVTM and CDR2 ANQGSEA. The CDR3 region has the DNA TGCAGCGTTGACGAGCTAGCGGGGGCCAAATCCTACAATGAGCAGTTCTTC. Its translation is CSVDELAGAKSYNEQFF.

The chain couples TRBV5-1 to TRBJ2-7; D uncertain. CDR3 length equals 14 residues. From germline, CDR1 is SGHRS and CDR2 YFSETQ. V gave up 3 bases and J gave up 4 bases, with 14 bases separating them. The CDR3 is CASSSVTGGYEQYF. The CDR3 nucleotides are TGCGCCAGCAGCTCTGTTACGGGTGGATACGAGCAGTACTTC.

The chain has TRBV7-2 and TRBJ2-7; 8 bases align to TRBD2. This CDR3 is 15 amino acids long. Germline lookup yields CDR1 SGHTA and CDR2 FQGNSA. V was clipped by 5 bases and J by 4 bases; unmatched bases: 10. The CDR3 loop is CASSPPGGYWYEQYF. In DNA, the CDR3 is TGTGCCAGCAGCCCGCCGGGAGGGTACTGGTACGAGCAGTACTTC.